This T cell receptor beta chain came from a study of post-analysis software for immune sequencing data. Study overall: As for disease course, relapsing-remitting, secondary progressive and progressive-relapsing multiple sclerosis were all included.

Study conclusions and caveats: Co-batched samples clustered tightly together by F measure. Elevated frequency relative to controls characterized several TRBV segments in patients, TRBV5-6, TRBV5-1 and TRBV20-1 among them. When compared against controls, multiple sclerosis patients showed significantly lower normalized Chao1 diversity.

Unique molecular identifiers had been added to the TCR beta cDNA libraries. Input populations of roughly 0.9 to 10 million T cells gave rise to roughly 500,000 cDNA molecules. MiXCR, run by TCRdb on the PCR reads, gives a single entry per CDR3 protein. The sample comprises hundreds of thousands of distinct CDR3 sequences, roughly 29% of which are singletons, and more than 0.55% rests with the top ten. This clonotype occurred a few times. As yet, its antigen is unknown. The CDR3 has 13 amino acids. From germline, CDR1 is DFQATT and CDR2 SNEGSKA (reference sequence). Trimming stripped 6 bases from V and 7 bases from J, with 15 bases between.

This TCR was recovered from a girl aged 10-17 years with multiple sclerosis. The chain joins TRBV20-1 to TRBJ1-4; D may be TRBD1 (5 bases). Sequencing was done on a sample of blood. CDR3 in DNA: TGCAGTGCCCTAAGTCAGGGCGGTGAAAAACTGTTTTTT. Residues: CSALSQGGEKLFF.